This entry is about one T cell receptor beta chain. The sample is drawn from a study of cytomegalovirus exposure and HLA in healthy donors. The method was immunoSEQ multiplex PCR; TCRdb's version includes in-frame clones alone and lacks a portion of them. The sample consists of roughly 60,000 clones, over 75% of them appearing once. Unmatched junction bases numbered 6, after V lost 3 bases and J lost 9 bases. The CDR3 is 15 amino acids. The germline V gene encodes CDR1 KGHSH and CDR2 LQKENI. The chain uses TRBV18 and TRBJ2-1, with 12 positions matching TRBD2. The specimen sequenced was PBMCs. The clonotype originates from a woman aged 25-40 years in good health and CMV-seronegative. The CDR3 reads CASSPRLAGESEQFF. CDR3 DNA: TGTGCCAGCTCACCTCGACTAGCGGGGGAGAGTGAGCAGTTCTTC. Looking up the rest from reference TRBV18 and TRBJ2-1 gives the full variable domain: NAGVMQNPRHLVRRRGQEARLRCSPMKGHSHVYWYRQLPEEGLKFMVYLQKENIIDESGMPKERFSAEFPKEGPSILRIQQVVRGDSAAYFCASSPRLAGESEQFFGPGTRLTVL.